These 14 T cell receptor beta chains came from one sample sequenced in a study of T cell responses to AZD1222 COVID-19 vaccine. TCRdb keeps only in-frame clones here, not all; method: immunoSEQ multiplex PCR. The sample yields 150,000 to 200,000 clones, around 93% seen once. Specimen: peripheral blood, collected on day 0 of AZD1222 vaccination. Receptor source: an adult in good health.

The rearrangement joins TRBV20-1 to TRBJ2-6, with D unresolved. Germline V gives CDR1 DFQATT, CDR2 SNEGSKA (reference sequence). CDR3 size: 15 residues. Trimming removed 3 bases from V and 0 bases from J, with 9 bases in between. The CDR3 DNA follows: TGCAGTGCTAGTTTACCGTCCTCTGGGGCCAACGTCCTGACTTTC. Its translation is CSASLPSSGANVLTF.

This chain connects TRBV6-5 to TRBJ2-7, with TRBD2 matching over 7 bases. Unmatched junction bases numbered 9, after V lost 4 bases and J lost 0 bases. There are 16 residues in the CDR3. Germline CDR1 and CDR2: MNHEY and SVGAGI. The CDR3: CASSSLSSGHSYEQYF. In DNA form, the CDR3 reads TGTGCCAGCAGTTCCCTCTCTAGCGGACACTCCTACGAGCAGTACTTC.

The rearrangement joins TRBV9 to TRBJ1-6; 7 bases are a match to TRBD1. The CDR3 has 14 amino acids. Germline CDR1 SGDLS, CDR2 YYNGEE. The junction had 4 bases not matched to a gene; V was cut back by 3 bases and J by 7 bases. CDR3 residues: CASSASTGNSPLHF. The CDR3 DNA reads TGTGCCAGCAGCGCCTCGACAGGGAATTCACCCCTCCACTTT. The full variable domain, in which reference TRBV9 and TRBJ1-6 provide the parts outside the CDR3, is DSGVTQTPKHLITATGQRVTLRCSPRSGDLSVYWYQQSLDQGLQFLIQYYNGEERAKGNILERFSAQQFPDLHSELNLSSLELGDSALYFCASSASTGNSPLHFGNGTRLTVT.

J is TRBJ1-6 and V is TRBV9; no clear D gene. In germline, CDR1 is SGDLS, CDR2 YYNGEE. Trimming took off 5 bases at V and 9 bases at J, with 15 bases between the two ends. The CDR3 has 14 amino acids. The CDR3 region has the DNA TGTGCCAGCAGTCCTCAATCAATGGGTTCACCCCTCCACTTT. It encodes CASSPQSMGSPLHF.

The chain has TRBV7-9 and TRBJ1-1; D is unclear. With 2 bases removed from V and 1 base from J, the gap between germline ends came to 14 bases. There are 16 residues in the CDR3. The V gene's germline CDR1 is SEHNR and CDR2 FQNEAQ (reference sequence). The CDR3 DNA follows: TGTGCCAGCAGCTTAATACACCTAATACAGAACACTGAAGCTTTCTTT. Protein: CASSLIHLIQNTEAFF.

This sequence joins TRBV18 and TRBJ1-1, with D unclear. The germline V gene encodes CDR1 KGHSH and CDR2 LQKENI. The V end was cut by 2 bases, the J end by 1 base, with 2 bases between. The CDR3 totals 12 residues. The CDR3 sequence is CASSPTNTEAFF. The CDR3 DNA reads as TGTGCCAGCTCACCAACGAACACTGAAGCTTTCTTT.

The chain couples TRBV4-1 to TRBJ1-4, with TRBD1 matching over 9 bases. CDR3 length: 16 residues. From germline, CDR1 is MGHRA and CDR2 YSYEKL. V dropped 3 bases and J dropped 4; count of bases not matched to a gene: 6. CDR3 nucleotide sequence: TGCGCCAGCAGCCAGGGGCCGGGACAGGGTAATGAAAAACTGTTTTTT. Translated, it gives CASSQGPGQGNEKLFF.

The chain links TRBV7-9 to TRBJ1-6; unclear D gene. The germline V gene encodes CDR1 SEHNR and CDR2 FQNEAQ (reference sequence). The CDR3 has 14 residues. The V gene lost 5 bases and the J gene lost 4 bases, with 9 bases spanning the gap. The CDR3 reads CASSTLNYNSPLHF. The CDR3 DNA is TGTGCCAGCAGCACCCTGAATTATAATTCACCCCTCCACTTT. Full variable domain (remainder filled in from reference TRBV7-9 and TRBJ1-6): DTGVSQNPRHKITKRGQNVTFRCDPISEHNRLYWYRQTLGQGPEFLTYFQNEAQLEKSRLLSDRFSAERPKGSFSTLEIQRTEQGDSAMYLCASSTLNYNSPLHFGNGTRLTVT.

V usage is TRBV3-1 (or the pseudogene TRBV3-2) and J usage is TRBJ2-7; no clear D gene. The CDR3 contains 16 residues. CDR1 LGHDT and CDR2 YNNKEL come from the germline V gene (reference sequence). V was shortened by 2 bases and J by 2 bases, with 16 bases between the two germline ends. The CDR3 loop is CASSQIRAGPPYEQYF. DNA for the CDR3: TGTGCCAGCAGCCAAATCCGGGCCGGTCCGCCCTACGAGCAGTACTTC.

The chain employs TRBV7-2 and TRBJ2-2; 9 positions agree with TRBD2. The CDR3 is made up of 19 amino acids. Germline values: CDR1 SGHTA, CDR2 FQGNSA. Trimming at V came to 5 bases and at J to 1 base, leaving 14 bases not matched to a gene. The CDR3 reads CASSLPSLAGEGNTGELFF. CDR3 coding DNA: TGTGCCAGCAGCCTCCCCAGTTTAGCGGGAGAGGGGAACACCGGGGAGCTGTTTTTT.

This chain connects TRBV7-3 to TRBJ2-1; no reliable D call. The V gene's germline CDR1 is SGHTA and CDR2 FQGTGA. The CDR3 is 13 amino acids. V was pared by 0 bases and J by 5 bases, with 5 bases between. CDR3 in amino acids: CASSLTRDNEQFF. DNA for the CDR3: TGTGCCAGCAGCTTAACGCGCGACAATGAGCAGTTCTTC.

V usage is TRBV3-1 (or the pseudogene TRBV3-2) and J usage is TRBJ2-1, with D possibly being TRBD2 (7 bases). In germline, CDR1 is LGHDT, CDR2 YNNKEL (reference sequence). With 3 bases removed from V and 3 bases from J, the gap between germline ends came to 15 bases. This CDR3 has 16 residues. The CDR3 DNA reads as TGTGCCAGCAGCCATATGAGCGGGACATACTACAATGAGCAGTTCTTC. Amino acid sequence: CASSHMSGTYYNEQFF.

This clone is a singleton in its sample. The chain employs TRBV29-1 and TRBJ2-5; D may be TRBD1 (6 bases). V was shortened by 1 base and J by 1 base, with 10 bases between the two germline ends. This CDR3 spans 14 amino acids. CDR1 is SQVTM and CDR2 is ANQGSEA in the germline V gene. The CDR3 protein is CSVEGGRLQETQYF. The CDR3, as DNA: TGCAGCGTTGAAGGGGGGCGTCTCCAAGAGACCCAGTACTTC.

The V gene is TRBV5-4, the J gene TRBJ1-2, with D possibly being TRBD1 (5 bases). The CDR3 is made up of 13 amino acids. V was clipped by 4 bases and J by 4 bases, with 11 bases between them. From germline, CDR1 is SGHNT and CDR2 YYREEE (reference sequence). The CDR3 is CASSPGRAYGYTF. The CDR3 DNA sequence: TGTGCCAGCAGCCCCGGCAGGGCCTATGGCTACACCTTC.